Each of the 5 T cell receptor beta chains below was sequenced from the same sample in a study of blood T cell repertoires in COVID-19. TCRdb keeps only in-frame clones here, not all; method: immunoSEQ multiplex PCR. The sample has 200,000 to 250,000 clones, 89% seen once. Input material: peripheral blood. All receptors come from a woman aged 40 to 50 with acute or convalescent COVID-19.

The V and J genes are TRBV5-1 and TRBJ2-4, with 11 bases that match TRBD2. CDR1 is SGHRS and CDR2 is YFSETQ in the germline V gene. CDR3 length: 16 amino acids. V trimming: 5 bases; J trimming: 2 bases; junction bases outside the gene matches: 6. The CDR3 region has the DNA TGCGCCAGCAGAAATACTAGCGGGGGCACCAAAAACATTCAGTACTTC. As protein: CASRNTSGGTKNIQYF.

The chain recombines TRBV2 with TRBJ1-2; 7 nucleotides match TRBD1. The CDR3 runs 12 residues. Trimming cost V 10 bases and J 5 bases; bases outside gene matches: 7. The germline V gene has CDR1 SNHLY and CDR2 FYNNEI. CDR3 bases: TGTGCCACTAATCCAGGGGGATATGGCTACACCTTC. Encoded protein: CATNPGGYGYTF.

The rearrangement uses TRBV19 and TRBJ2-1; TRBD2 matches at 10 bases. There are 17 residues in the CDR3. CDR1 and CDR2 (germline): LNHDA, SQIVND (reference sequence). J gave up 3 bases and V 0 bases, and 5 bases lay outside the gene matches. In DNA, the CDR3 is TGTGCCAGTAGTATAGATCTAGCGGGGGCTTACTACAATGAGCAGTTCTTC. Its translation is CASSIDLAGAYYNEQFF.

The rearrangement uses TRBV19 and TRBJ2-3; possible D gene TRBD1, 5 bases. V lost 4 bases, J lost 0 bases, and 11 bases lay in between. The CDR3 consists of 15 residues. Germline V gene data show CDR1 as LNHDA and CDR2 as SQIVND (reference sequence). The DNA for the CDR3 is TGTGCCAGTAGTAACAGGCTAGAGAGCACAGATACGCAGTATTTT. The encoded protein is CASSNRLESTDTQYF.

V gene TRBV7-9 combines with J gene TRBJ1-2; D might be TRBD1 (5 bases). Between the trimmed V and J ends, which lost 5 bases and 4 bases, there was a span of 11 bases. Germline CDR1 reads SEHNR; CDR2 reads FQNEAQ (reference sequence). The CDR3 covers 13 residues. Here the CDR3 reads CASSVGRTYGYTF. The CDR3 region has the DNA TGTGCCAGCAGCGTGGGGCGAACCTATGGCTACACCTTC.